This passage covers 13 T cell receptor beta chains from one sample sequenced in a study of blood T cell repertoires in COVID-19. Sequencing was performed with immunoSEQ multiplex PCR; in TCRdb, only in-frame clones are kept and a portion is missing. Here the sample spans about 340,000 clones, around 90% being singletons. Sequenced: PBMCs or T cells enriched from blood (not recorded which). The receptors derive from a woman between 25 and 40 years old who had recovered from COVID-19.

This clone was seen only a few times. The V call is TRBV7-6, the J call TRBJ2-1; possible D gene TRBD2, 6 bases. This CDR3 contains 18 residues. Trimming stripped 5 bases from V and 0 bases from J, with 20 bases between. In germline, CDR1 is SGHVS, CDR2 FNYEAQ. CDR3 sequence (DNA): TGTGCCAGCAGCAGGTTATTAGCGGTCTTGAGCTCCTACAATGAGCAGTTCTTC. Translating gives CASSRLLAVLSSYNEQFF.

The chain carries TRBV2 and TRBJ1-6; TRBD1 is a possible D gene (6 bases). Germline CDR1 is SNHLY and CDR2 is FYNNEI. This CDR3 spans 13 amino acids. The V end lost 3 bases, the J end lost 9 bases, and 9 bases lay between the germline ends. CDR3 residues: CASSETRGSPLHF. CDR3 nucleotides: TGTGCCAGCAGTGAGACCAGGGGTTCACCCCTCCACTTT.

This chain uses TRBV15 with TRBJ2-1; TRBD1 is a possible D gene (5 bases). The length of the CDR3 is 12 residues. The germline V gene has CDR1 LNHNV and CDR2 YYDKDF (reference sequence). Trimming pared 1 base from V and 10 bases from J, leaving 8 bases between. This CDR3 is CATSRGGDEQFF. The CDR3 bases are TGTGCCACCAGCAGAGGGGGCGACGAGCAGTTCTTC.

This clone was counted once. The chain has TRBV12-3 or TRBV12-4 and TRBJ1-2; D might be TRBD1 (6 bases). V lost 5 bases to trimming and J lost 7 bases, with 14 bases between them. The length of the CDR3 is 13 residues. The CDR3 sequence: CASSKGEGFGYTF. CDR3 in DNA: TGTGCCAGCAGTAAGGGGGAAGGTTTTGGCTACACCTTC.

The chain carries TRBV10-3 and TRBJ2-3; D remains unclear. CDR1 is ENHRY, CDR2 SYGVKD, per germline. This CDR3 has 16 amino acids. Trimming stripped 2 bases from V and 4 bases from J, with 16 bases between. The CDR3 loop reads CAISEEPQEPADTQYF. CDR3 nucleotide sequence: TGTGCCATCAGTGAGGAACCCCAGGAACCTGCAGATACGCAGTATTTT.

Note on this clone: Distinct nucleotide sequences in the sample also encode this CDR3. As DNA, the CDR3 is TGTGCCAGCAGTTTTGGCAGGGGATATGGCTACACCTTC. Amino acids: CASSFGRGYGYTF. The chain uses TRBV12-3 or TRBV12-4 and TRBJ1-2; TRBD1 is a possible D gene (6 bases). The CDR3 is made up of 13 amino acids. V lost 3 bases and J lost 5, with 10 bases in between.

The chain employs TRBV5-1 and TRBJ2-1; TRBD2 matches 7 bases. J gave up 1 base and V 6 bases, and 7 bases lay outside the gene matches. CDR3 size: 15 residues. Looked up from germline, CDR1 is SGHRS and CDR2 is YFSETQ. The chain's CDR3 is CASKHAGGSYNEQFF. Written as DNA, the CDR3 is TGCGCCAGCAAGCACGCCGGGGGGTCCTACAATGAGCAGTTCTTC.

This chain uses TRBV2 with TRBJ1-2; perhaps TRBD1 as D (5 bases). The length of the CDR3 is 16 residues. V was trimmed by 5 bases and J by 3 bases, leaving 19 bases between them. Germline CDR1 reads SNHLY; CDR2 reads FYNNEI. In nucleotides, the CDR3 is TGTGCCAGCAGTACCCTTAGGGCAGGGTGGGACTATGGCTACACCTTC. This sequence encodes CASSTLRAGWDYGYTF.

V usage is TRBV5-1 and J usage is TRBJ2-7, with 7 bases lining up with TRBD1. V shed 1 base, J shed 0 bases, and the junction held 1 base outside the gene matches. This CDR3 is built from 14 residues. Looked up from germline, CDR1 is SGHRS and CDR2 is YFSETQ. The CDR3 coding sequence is TGCGCCAGCAGCTTGTGGGACAGCTCCTACGAGCAGTACTTC. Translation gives CASSLWDSSYEQYF.

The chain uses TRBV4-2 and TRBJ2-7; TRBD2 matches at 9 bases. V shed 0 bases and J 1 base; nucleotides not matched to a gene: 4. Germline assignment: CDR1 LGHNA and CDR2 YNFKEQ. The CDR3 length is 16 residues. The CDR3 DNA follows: TGTGCCAGCAGCCAAGAGGCTAGCGGGAAGTCCTACGAGCAGTACTTC. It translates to CASSQEASGKSYEQYF.

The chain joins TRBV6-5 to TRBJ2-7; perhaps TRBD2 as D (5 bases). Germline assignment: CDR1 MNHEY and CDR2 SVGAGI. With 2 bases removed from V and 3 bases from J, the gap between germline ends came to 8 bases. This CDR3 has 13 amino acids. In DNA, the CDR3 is TGTGCCAGCAGTTACGCGGGCCTCTACGAGCAGTACTTC. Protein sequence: CASSYAGLYEQYF.

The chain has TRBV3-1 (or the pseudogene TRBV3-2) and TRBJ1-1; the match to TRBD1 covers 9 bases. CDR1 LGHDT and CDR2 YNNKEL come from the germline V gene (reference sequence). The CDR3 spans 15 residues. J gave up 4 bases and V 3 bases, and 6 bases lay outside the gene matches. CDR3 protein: CASSHYRGLVTEAFF. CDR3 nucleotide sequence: TGTGCCAGCAGCCATTACAGGGGGCTCGTCACTGAAGCTTTCTTT.

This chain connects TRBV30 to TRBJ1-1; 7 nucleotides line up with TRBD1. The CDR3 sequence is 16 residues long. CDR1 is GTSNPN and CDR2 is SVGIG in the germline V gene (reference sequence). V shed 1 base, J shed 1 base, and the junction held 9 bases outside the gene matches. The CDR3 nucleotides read TGTGCCTGGAGTGGTAAACAGGGGACTGGGAACACTGAAGCTTTCTTT. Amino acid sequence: CAWSGKQGTGNTEAFF.